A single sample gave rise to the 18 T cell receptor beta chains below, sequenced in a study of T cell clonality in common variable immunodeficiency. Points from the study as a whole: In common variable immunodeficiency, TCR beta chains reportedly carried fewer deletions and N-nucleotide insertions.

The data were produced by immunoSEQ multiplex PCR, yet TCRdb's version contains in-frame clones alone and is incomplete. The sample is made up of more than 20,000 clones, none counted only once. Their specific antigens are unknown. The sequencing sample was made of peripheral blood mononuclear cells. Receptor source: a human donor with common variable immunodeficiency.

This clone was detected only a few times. The DNA read from the CDR3 is TGTGCCAGCAGCTTAGCGGGAAGACAGATGTACAATGAG. Translating gives CASSLAGRQMYNE. The full CDR3 is CASSLAGRQMYNEQFF. The V call is TRBV7-2, the J call TRBJ2-1; the D gene is possibly TRBD1 (5 bases). The CDR3 end is not reached by the read, which stops 3 residues before it; the germline J gene fills it in. The germline CDR1 and CDR2 sequences are SGHTA and FQGNSA. The CDR3 consists of 16 residues. V was pared by 0 bases and J by 4 bases, with 13 bases between.

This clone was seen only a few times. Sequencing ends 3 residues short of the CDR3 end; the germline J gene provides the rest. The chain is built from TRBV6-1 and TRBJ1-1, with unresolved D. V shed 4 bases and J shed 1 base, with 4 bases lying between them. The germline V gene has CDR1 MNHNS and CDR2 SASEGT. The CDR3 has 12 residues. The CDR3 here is CASSGQNTEAFF. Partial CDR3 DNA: TGTGCCAGCAGTGGACAGAACACTGAA.

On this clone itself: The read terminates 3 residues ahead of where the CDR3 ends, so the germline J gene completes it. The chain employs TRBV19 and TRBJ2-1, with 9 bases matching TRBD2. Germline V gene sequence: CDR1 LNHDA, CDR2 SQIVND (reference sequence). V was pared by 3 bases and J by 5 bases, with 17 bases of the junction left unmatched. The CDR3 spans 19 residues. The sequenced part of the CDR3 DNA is TGTGCCAGTAGTATTAGGGGGACGGAGTTCCTAGCGGGGAACAATGAG. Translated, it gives CASSIRGTEFLAGNNE. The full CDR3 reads CASSIRGTEFLAGNNEQFF. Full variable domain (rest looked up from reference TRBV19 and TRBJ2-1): DGGITQSPKYLFRKEGQNVTLSCEQNLNHDAMYWYRQDPGQGLRLIYYSQIVNDFQKGDIAEGYSVSREKKESFPLTVTSAQKNPTAFYLCASSIRGTEFLAGNNEQFFGPGTRLTVL.

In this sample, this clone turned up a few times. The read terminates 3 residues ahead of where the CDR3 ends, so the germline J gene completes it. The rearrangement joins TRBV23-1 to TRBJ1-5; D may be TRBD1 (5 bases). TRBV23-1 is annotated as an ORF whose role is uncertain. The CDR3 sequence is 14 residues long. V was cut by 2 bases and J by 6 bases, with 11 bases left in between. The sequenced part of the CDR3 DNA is TGCGCCAGCAGTCAAGGCCGACAGCGTCAGCCC. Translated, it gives CASSQGRQRQP. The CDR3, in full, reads CASSQGRQRQPQHF.

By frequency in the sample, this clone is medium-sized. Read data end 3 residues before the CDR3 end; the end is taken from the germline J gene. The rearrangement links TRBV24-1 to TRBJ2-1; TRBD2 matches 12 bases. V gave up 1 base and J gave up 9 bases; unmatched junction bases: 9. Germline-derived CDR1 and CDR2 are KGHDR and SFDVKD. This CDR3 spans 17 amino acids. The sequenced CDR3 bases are TGTGCCACCAGTGATTTCCCTATACTAGCGGGAGGAGGTGAG. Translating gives CATSDFPILAGGGE. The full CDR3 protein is CATSDFPILAGGGEQFF.

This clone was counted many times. The CDR3 DNA, read in part, is TGTGCCAGCAGCTCCCCCCCCAACCAAGAGACC. It is translated as CASSSPPNQET. The full CDR3 sequence reads CASSSPPNQETQYF. The rearrangement links TRBV5-5 to TRBJ2-5; D is unclear. The CDR3 is cut off 3 residues early in the read; its end comes from the germline J gene. The CDR3 length is 14 residues. The germline CDR1 and CDR2 sequences are SGHKS and YYEKEE (reference sequence). Between the trimmed V and J ends, which lost 3 bases and 0 bases, there was a span of 9 bases.

The CDR3 DNA, read in part, is TGTGCCAGCAGCTTACAGGGTCCAGATACG. As protein: CASSLQGPDT. The whole CDR3 sequence reads CASSLQGPDTQYF. The J gene is TRBJ2-3, the V gene TRBV7-9; perhaps TRBD1 as D (5 bases). Read coverage stops 3 residues before the CDR3 terminus; the germline J gene supplies the remainder. V shed 2 bases and J shed 4 bases, with 7 bases lying between them. The CDR3 is made up of 13 amino acids. Germline CDR1 SEHNR, CDR2 FQNEAQ (reference sequence). The entire variable domain, with the rest obtained from reference TRBV7-9 and TRBJ2-3, is as follows: DTGVSQNPRHKITKRGQNVTFRCDPISEHNRLYWYRQTLGQGPEFLTYFQNEAQLEKSRLLSDRFSAERPKGSFSTLEIQRTEQGDSAMYLCASSLQGPDTQYFGPGTRLTVL.

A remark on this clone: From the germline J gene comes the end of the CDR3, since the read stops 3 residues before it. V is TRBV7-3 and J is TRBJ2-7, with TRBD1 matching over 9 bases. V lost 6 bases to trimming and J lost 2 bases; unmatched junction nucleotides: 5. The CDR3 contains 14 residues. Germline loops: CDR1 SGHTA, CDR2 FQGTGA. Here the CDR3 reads CASSPGQGPYEQYF. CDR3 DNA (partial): TGTGCCAGCAGTCCGGGACAGGGTCCCTACGAG.

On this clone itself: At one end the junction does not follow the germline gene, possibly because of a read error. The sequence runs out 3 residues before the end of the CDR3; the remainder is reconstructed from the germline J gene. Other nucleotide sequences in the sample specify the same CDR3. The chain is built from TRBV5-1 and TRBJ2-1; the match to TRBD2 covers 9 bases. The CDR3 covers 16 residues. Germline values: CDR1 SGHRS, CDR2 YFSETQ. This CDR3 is CASSLGSSGTIYEQFF. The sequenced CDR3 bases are TGCGCCAGTAGCTTGGGGTCTAGCGGGACTATCTATGAG.

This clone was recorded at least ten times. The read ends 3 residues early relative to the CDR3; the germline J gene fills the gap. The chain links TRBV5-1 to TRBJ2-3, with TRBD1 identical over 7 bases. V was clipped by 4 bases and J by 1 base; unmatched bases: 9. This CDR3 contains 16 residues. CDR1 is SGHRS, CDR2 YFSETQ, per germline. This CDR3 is CASSGRTGERTDTQYF. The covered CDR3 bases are TGCGCCAGCAGCGGGCGGACAGGAGAACGCACAGATACG.

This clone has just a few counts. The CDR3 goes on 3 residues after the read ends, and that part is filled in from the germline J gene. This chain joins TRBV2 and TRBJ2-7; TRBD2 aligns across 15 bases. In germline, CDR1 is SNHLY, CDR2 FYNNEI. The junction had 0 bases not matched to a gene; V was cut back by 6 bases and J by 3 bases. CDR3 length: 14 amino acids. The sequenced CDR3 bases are TGTGCCAGCAGGGGACTAGCGGGAGGCTACGAG. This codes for CASRGLAGGYE. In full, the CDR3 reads CASRGLAGGYEQYF. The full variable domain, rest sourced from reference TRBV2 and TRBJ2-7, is EPEVTQTPSHQVTQMGQEVILRCVPISNHLYFYWYRQILGQKVEFLVSFYNNEISEKSEIFDDQFSVERPDGSNFTLKIRSTKLEDSAMYFCASRGLAGGYEQYFGPGTRLTVT.

The CDR3 sequence: CASSIDGGLTGDYEQYF. The DNA read from the CDR3 is TGTGCCAGTAGTATAGATGGGGGATTGACAGGGGACTACGAG. The chain links TRBV19 to TRBJ2-7, with 8 nucleotides matching TRBD1. Read data end 3 residues before the CDR3 end; the end is taken from the germline J gene. J gave up 3 bases and V 0 bases, and 10 bases lay outside the gene matches. Germline loops: CDR1 LNHDA, CDR2 SQIVND (reference sequence). This CDR3 region has 17 residues.

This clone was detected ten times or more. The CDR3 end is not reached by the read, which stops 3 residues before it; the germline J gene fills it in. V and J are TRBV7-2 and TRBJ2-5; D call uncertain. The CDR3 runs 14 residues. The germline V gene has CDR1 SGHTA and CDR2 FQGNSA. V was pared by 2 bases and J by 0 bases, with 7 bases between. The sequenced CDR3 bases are TGTGCCAGCAGCTTACGGGTCTACCAAGAGACC. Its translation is CASSLRVYQET. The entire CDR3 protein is CASSLRVYQETQYF. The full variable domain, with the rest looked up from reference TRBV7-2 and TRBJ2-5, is GAGVSQSPSNKVTEKGKDVELRCDPISGHTALYWYRQSLGQGLEFLIYFQGNSAPDKSGLPSDRFSAERTGGSVSTLTIQRTQQEDSAVYLCASSLRVYQETQYFGPGTRLLVL.

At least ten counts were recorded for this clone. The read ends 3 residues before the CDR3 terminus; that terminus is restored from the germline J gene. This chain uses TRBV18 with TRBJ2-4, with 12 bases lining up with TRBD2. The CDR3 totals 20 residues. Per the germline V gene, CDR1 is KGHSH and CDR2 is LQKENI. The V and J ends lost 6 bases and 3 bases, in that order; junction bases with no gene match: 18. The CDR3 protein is CASSQAGLAGWVLGKNIQYF. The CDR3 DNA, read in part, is TGTGCCAGCTCGCAGGCAGGACTAGCGGGATGGGTCCTAGGCAAAAACATT.

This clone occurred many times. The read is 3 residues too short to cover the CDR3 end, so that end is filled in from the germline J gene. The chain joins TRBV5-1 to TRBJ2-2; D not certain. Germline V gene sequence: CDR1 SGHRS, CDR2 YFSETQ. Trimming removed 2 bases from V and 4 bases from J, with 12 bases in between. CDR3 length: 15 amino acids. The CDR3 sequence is CASSFTTRPTGELFF. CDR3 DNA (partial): TGCGCCAGCAGCTTCACGACAAGGCCCACCGGGGAG.

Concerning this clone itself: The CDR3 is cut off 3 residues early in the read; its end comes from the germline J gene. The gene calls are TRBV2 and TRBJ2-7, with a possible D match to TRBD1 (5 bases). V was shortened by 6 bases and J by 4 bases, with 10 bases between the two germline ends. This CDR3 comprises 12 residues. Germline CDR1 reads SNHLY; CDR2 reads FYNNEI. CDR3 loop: CASSYTGYEQYF. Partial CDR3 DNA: TGTGCCAGCAGCTACACAGGATACGAG. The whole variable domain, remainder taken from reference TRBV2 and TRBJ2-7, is EPEVTQTPSHQVTQMGQEVILRCVPISNHLYFYWYRQILGQKVEFLVSFYNNEISEKSEIFDDQFSVERPDGSNFTLKIRSTKLEDSAMYFCASSYTGYEQYFGPGTRLTVT.

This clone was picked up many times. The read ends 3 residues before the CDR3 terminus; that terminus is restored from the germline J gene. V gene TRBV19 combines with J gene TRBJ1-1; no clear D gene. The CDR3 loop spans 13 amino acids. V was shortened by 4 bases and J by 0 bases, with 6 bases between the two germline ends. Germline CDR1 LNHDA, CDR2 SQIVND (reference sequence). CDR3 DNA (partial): TGTGCCAGTAGTAGACTTATGAACACTGAA. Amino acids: CASSRLMNTE. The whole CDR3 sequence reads CASSRLMNTEAFF.

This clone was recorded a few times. The CDR3 loop reads CASSERTGNSPLHF. The DNA read from the CDR3 is TGTGCCAGCAGTGAACGGACAGGGAATTCACCC. The chain carries TRBV2 and TRBJ1-6, with 8 bases aligning to TRBD1. The missing CDR3 end, 3 residues past where the read stops, is filled in from the germline J gene. Germline V gene lookup returns CDR1 SNHLY and CDR2 FYNNEI. The CDR3 is 14 residues long. V gave up 2 bases and J gave up 7 bases; unmatched junction bases: 1.